The 6 T cell receptor beta chains listed next were all sequenced from one sample in a study of neurological immune-mediated disorders. TCRdb recomputed calls from the 5' RACE reads with MiXCR, one row per CDR3 protein. The data show about 59,000 distinct CDR3 sequences, roughly 13% seen once. The material sequenced was PBMCs. All receptors come from a woman aged 55-70 years with HTLV-1-associated myelopathy (HAM/TSP).

In its sample, this clonotype was seen many times. The V call is TRBV28, the J call TRBJ1-2; the match to TRBD1 covers 9 bases. J was trimmed by 8 bases and V by 7 bases; bases with no gene match: 11. CDR1 is MDHEN and CDR2 is SYDVKM in the germline V gene. This CDR3 is built from 14 residues. As DNA, the CDR3 is TGTGCCAGCACATCACCGGGACAGGGCTCGGGCTACACCTTC. It yields the protein CASTSPGQGSGYTF.

This clonotype was counted at least ten times. The CDR3 region has the DNA TGTGCCAGCAGCTTAGGACGGAACTACGAGCAGTACTTC. It yields the protein CASSLGRNYEQYF. The chain links TRBV7-2 to TRBJ2-7; no definite D call. V lost 1 base, J lost 3 bases, and 7 bases lay in between. From germline, CDR1 is SGHTA and CDR2 FQGNSA. The CDR3 has 13 amino acids.

This clonotype has ten or more counts. The chain couples TRBV20-1 to TRBJ2-2; the D is unclear. The CDR3 consists of 15 residues. Looked up from germline, CDR1 is DFQATT and CDR2 is SNEGSKA (reference sequence). Trimming removed 1 base from V and 5 bases from J, with 14 bases in between. The CDR3 is CSARGSSGATGELFF. CDR3 nucleotide sequence: TGCAGTGCTAGAGGGTCTTCAGGTGCAACCGGGGAGCTGTTTTTT.

This clonotype was seen at least ten times. The V and J genes are TRBV10-2 and TRBJ2-5; a weak D match, TRBD1 (5 bases). Trimming removed 8 bases at V and 1 base at J, with 14 bases between. Looked up from germline, CDR1 is WSHSY and CDR2 is SAAADI. This CDR3 contains 14 residues. The CDR3 nucleotides are TGCGCCAGCGGGGCCCCTGTAGCCCAAGAGACCCAGTACTTC. Its protein is CASGAPVAQETQYF.

This clonotype was detected many times. At one end the junction does not follow the germline gene, possibly because of a read error. The rearrangement links TRBV4-1 to TRBJ2-1; a possible D gene is TRBD2 (6 bases). Germline V gene lookup returns CDR1 MGHRA and CDR2 YSYEKL. This CDR3 spans 17 amino acids. The CDR3 nucleotides read TGCGCCAGCAGACAAGACGAGCGGGTCCTAATTTACAATGAGCAGTTCTTC. This translates into CASRQDERVLIYNEQFF.

This clonotype showed up many times. This chain uses TRBV12-3 or TRBV12-4 with TRBJ2-7, with TRBD2 matching 9 bases. Losses at the gene ends were 10 bases for V and 3 bases for J; bases not matched to a gene: 13. This CDR3 comprises 15 residues. As DNA, the CDR3 is TGTGCCAACAGCTCAACAGCGGGAGGCAGCTACGAGCAGTACTTC. This sequence encodes CANSSTAGGSYEQYF.